The present entry profiles one TCR beta chain with its context. The antigen remains unidentified. The source of the sample is a study of OX40 agonist ivuxolimab in advanced cancers. General study results and limits: Blood T cells, both CD4+ and CD8+, expanded clonally by week 6 at 0.1 to 3.0 mg/kg.

Trimming pared 4 bases from V and 5 bases from J, leaving 9 bases between. The CDR3 loop spans 13 amino acids. Germline CDR1 and CDR2: SGHKS and YYEKEE (reference sequence). The protocol was immunoSEQ multiplex PCR, while the TCRdb copy is restricted to in-frame clones and leaves out a portion. This sample has about 77,000 clones, with over 75% found just once. The sample was CD4+ or CD8+ T cells sorted from blood, taken in a trial of the OX40 agonist ivuxolimab. This TCR was sampled from an adult with an advanced solid tumor such as melanoma, head and neck, liver or kidney cancer. J is TRBJ2-2 and V is TRBV5-5; tentatively, D is TRBD1 (5 bases). The chain's CDR3 is CASSQTETGELFF. As DNA, the CDR3 is TGTGCCAGCAGCCAGACAGAAACCGGGGAGCTGTTTTTT.